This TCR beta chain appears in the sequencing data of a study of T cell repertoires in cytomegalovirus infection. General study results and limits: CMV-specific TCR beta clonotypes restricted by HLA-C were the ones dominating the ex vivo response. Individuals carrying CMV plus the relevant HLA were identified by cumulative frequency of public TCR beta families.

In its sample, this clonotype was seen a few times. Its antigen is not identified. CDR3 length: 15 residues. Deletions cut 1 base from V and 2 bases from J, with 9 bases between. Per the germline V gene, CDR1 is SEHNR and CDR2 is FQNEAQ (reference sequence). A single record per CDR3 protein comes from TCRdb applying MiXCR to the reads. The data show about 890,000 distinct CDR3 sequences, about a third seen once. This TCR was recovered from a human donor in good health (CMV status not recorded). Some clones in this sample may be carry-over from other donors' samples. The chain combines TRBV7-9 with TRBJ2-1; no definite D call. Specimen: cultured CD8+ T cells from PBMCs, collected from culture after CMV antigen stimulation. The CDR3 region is CASSLVLETYNEQFF. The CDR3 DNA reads TGTGCCAGCAGCTTAGTGCTCGAAACCTACAATGAGCAGTTCTTC. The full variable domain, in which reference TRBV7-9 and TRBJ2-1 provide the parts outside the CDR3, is DTGVSQNPRHKITKRGQNVTFRCDPISEHNRLYWYRQTLGQGPEFLTYFQNEAQLEKSRLLSDRFSAERPKGSFSTLEIQRTEQGDSAMYLCASSLVLETYNEQFFGPGTRLTVL.